This T cell receptor (beta chain) was profiled in a study of human T cells and chemical hapten exposure. Study-wide context: Patch tests applied 0.01% DPC to the upper back, read at 6 days. Patients, chiefly female, had alopecia areata, totalis or universalis.

Note on this clonotype: Its specificity is unknown.

Stated time point: pre-sensitization, week 0. Treatment here: therapeutic diphenylcyclopropenone sensitization with weekly scalp DPC. Via MiXCR, TCRdb re-called the RACE reads, giving one row per CDR3 protein. The sample carries some 250,000 distinct CDR3 sequences, roughly 7.7% recorded once. The CDR3 is made up of 15 amino acids. V gave up 0 bases and J gave up 3 bases; unmatched junction bases: 4. The germline V gene encodes CDR1 SGHRS and CDR2 YFSETQ. Points from the study as a whole: Alopecia in all donors means immunity may differ from healthy individuals.

The specimen was whole blood, collected in connection with sensitization to the hapten diphenylcyclopropenone (DPC). This sequence joins TRBV5-1 and TRBJ1-1; 8 bases are shared with TRBD1. This receptor was identified in a man aged 18 to 35 with alopecia areata. Some clones in this sample may be carry-over from other donors' samples. CDR3: CASSLGQGFYTEAFF. In nucleotides, the CDR3 is TGCGCCAGCAGCTTGGGACAGGGGTTTTACACTGAAGCTTTCTTT.